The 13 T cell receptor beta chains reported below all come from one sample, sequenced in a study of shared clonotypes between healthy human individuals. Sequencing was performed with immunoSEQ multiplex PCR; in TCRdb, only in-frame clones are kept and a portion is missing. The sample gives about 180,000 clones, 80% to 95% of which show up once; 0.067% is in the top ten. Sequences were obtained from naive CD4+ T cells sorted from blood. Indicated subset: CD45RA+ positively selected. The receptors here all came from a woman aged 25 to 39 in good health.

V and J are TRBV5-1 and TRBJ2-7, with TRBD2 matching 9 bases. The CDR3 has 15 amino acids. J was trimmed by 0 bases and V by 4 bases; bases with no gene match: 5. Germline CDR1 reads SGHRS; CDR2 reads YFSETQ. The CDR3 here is CASSRLAGVSYEQYF. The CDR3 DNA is TGCGCCAGCAGCCGTTTAGCGGGAGTCTCCTACGAGCAGTACTTC.

Written as DNA, the CDR3 is TGTGCCAGCAGGGAGGGCGGACCTAGCAATCAGCCCCAGCATTTT. Translation: CASREGGPSNQPQHF. J is TRBJ1-5 and V is TRBV28; D gene ambiguous. This CDR3 region has 15 residues. Germline values: CDR1 MDHEN, CDR2 SYDVKM. The V and J ends lost 6 bases and 0 bases respectively, with 12 bases between them.

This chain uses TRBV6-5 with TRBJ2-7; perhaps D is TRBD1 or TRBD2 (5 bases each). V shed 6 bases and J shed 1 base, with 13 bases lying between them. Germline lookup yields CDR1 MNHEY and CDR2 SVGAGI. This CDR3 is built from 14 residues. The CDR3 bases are TGTGCCAGCAGGAGGGGCGAGAGGTCCTACGAGCAGTACTTC. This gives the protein CASRRGERSYEQYF.

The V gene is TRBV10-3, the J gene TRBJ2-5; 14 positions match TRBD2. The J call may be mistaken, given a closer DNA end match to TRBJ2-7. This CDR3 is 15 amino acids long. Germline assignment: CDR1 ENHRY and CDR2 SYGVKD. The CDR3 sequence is CAISLGTSGSYEQYF. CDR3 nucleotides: TGTGCCATCAGCCTGGGGACTAGCGGGAGCTACGAGCAGTACTTC.

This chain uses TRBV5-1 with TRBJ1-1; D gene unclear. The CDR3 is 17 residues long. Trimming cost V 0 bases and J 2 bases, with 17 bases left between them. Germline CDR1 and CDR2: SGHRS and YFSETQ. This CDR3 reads CASSLGMRTDVNTEAFF. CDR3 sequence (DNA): TGCGCCAGCAGCTTGGGGATGAGGACTGACGTTAACACTGAAGCTTTCTTT.

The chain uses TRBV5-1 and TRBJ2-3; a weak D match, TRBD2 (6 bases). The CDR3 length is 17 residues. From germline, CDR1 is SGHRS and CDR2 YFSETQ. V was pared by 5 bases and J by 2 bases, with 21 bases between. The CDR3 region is CASRGGGPTFDTDTQYF. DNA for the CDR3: TGCGCCAGCAGGGGTGGAGGGCCGACGTTTGACACAGATACGCAGTATTTT.

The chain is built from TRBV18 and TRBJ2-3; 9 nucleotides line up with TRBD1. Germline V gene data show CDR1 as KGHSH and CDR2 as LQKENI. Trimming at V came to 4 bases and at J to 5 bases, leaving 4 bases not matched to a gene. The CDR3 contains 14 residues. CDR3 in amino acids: CASSRGQGGDTQYF. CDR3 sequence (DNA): TGTGCCAGCTCACGGGGACAGGGAGGAGATACGCAGTATTTT.

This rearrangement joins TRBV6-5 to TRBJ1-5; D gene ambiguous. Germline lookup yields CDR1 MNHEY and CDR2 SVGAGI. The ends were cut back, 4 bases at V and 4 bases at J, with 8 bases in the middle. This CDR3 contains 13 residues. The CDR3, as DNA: TGTGCCAGCAGTTTATCCAGAAATCAGCCCCAGCATTTT. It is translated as CASSLSRNQPQHF.

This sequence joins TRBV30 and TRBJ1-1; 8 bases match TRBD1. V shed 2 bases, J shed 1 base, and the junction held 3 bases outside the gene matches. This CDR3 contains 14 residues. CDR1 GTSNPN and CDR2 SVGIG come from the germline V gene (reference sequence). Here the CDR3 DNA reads TGTGCCTGGAGTACCGGACAGGGGAACACTGAAGCTTTCTTT. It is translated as CAWSTGQGNTEAFF.

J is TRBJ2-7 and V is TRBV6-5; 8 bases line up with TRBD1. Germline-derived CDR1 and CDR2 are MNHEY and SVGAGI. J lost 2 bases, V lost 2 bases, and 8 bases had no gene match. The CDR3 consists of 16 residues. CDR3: CASSYALDRVAYEQYF. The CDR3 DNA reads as TGTGCCAGCAGTTACGCCCTGGACAGGGTGGCCTACGAGCAGTACTTC.

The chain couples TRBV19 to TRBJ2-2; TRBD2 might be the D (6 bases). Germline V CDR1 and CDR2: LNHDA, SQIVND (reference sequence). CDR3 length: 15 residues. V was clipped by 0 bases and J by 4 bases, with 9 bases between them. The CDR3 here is CASSIDLATTGELFF. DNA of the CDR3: TGTGCCAGTAGTATAGATCTAGCGACCACCGGGGAGCTGTTTTTT.

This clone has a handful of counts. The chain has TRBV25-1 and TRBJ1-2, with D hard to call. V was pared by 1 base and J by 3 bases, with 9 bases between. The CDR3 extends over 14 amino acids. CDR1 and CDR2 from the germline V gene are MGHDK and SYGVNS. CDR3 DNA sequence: TGTGCCAGCAGTGAATGGGAGACGCACTATGGCTACACCTTC. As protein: CASSEWETHYGYTF.

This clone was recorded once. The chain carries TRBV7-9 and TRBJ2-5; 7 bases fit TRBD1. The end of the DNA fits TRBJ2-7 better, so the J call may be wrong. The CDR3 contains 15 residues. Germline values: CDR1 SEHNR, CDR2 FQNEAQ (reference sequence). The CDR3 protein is CASRLRQGQGYEQYF. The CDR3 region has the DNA TGTGCCAGCAGACTCCGACAGGGCCAGGGCTACGAGCAGTACTTC.